One sample yielded the 28 T cell receptor beta chains listed below, sequenced in a study of blood T cell repertoires in COVID-19. TCRdb's table, derived via immunoSEQ multiplex PCR, lists solely in-frame clones and lacks some. Of 450,000 to 500,000 clones listed, roughly 88% are singletons. The sample consisted of peripheral blood. The receptors were gathered from a human donor in a cohort sampled during active COVID-19.

This sequence joins TRBV9 and TRBJ1-1; no definite D call. CDR3 length: 14 residues. V was cut by 0 bases and J by 4 bases, with 10 bases left in between. The germline V gene encodes CDR1 SGDLS and CDR2 YYNGEE. CDR3 sequence: CASSVVEGTTEAFF. The CDR3 coding sequence is TGTGCCAGCAGCGTAGTGGAGGGAACCACTGAAGCTTTCTTT.

The gene calls are TRBV7-2 and TRBJ2-5; maybe TRBD1 (5 bases). The CDR3 has 14 residues. Germline V gene data show CDR1 as SGHTA and CDR2 as FQGNSA. Trimming pared 1 base from V and 5 bases from J, leaving 11 bases between. The chain's CDR3 is CASSLEPRAETQYF. CDR3 sequence (DNA): TGTGCCAGCAGCTTAGAACCCAGGGCGGAGACCCAGTACTTC.

The gene calls are TRBV7-8 and TRBJ2-7, with D possibly being TRBD1 (5 bases). This CDR3 is 14 amino acids long. The V end was cut by 1 base, the J end by 4 bases, with 11 bases between. From germline, CDR1 is SGHVS and CDR2 FQNEAQ. In DNA, the CDR3 is TGTGCCAGCAGCTTAGGACAGTTAAGGTACGAGCAGTACTTC. Its translation is CASSLGQLRYEQYF. Full variable domain (missing parts from reference TRBV7-8 and TRBJ2-7): GAGVSQSPRYKVAKRGQDVALRCDPISGHVSLFWYQQALGQGPEFLTYFQNEAQLDKSGLPSDRFFAERPEGSVSTLKIQRTQQEDSAVYLCASSLGQLRYEQYFGPGTRLTVT.

This clone was observed a few times. This chain links TRBV10-3 with TRBJ1-1; TRBD1 is a possible D gene (6 bases). The germline V and J ends were trimmed by 2 bases and 10 bases, with 14 bases remaining between them. CDR3 length equals 13 residues. The germline V gene has CDR1 ENHRY and CDR2 SYGVKD. Written as DNA, the CDR3 is TGTGCCATCAGTGAGATCGAACAGGGTTCAGCTTTCTTT. As protein: CAISEIEQGSAFF.

The sample holds a few counts of this clone. CDR3 nucleotides: TGTGCCAGCAGTGAAGAACAGGTAATACCCTACAATGAGCAGTTCTTC. Translating it yields CASSEEQVIPYNEQFF. This sequence joins TRBV6-1 and TRBJ2-1, with D perhaps matching TRBD1 (5 bases). Per germline, CDR1 MNHNS and CDR2 SASEGT. V was cut by 1 base and J by 2 bases, with 12 bases left in between. The CDR3 is 16 residues long.

This chain connects TRBV4-2 to TRBJ1-1; TRBD1 is a possible D gene (6 bases). Germline V gene data show CDR1 as LGHNA and CDR2 as YNFKEQ. Trimming cost V 0 bases and J 3 bases, with 11 bases left between them. CDR3 length equals 15 residues. CDR3 coding DNA: TGTGCCAGCAGCCAAGATCTCCCAGGGGACACTGAAGCTTTCTTT. Its translation is CASSQDLPGDTEAFF.

The chain is built from TRBV2 and TRBJ2-2, with D unclear. The V gene's germline CDR1 is SNHLY and CDR2 FYNNEI. The V gene lost 9 bases and the J gene lost 6 bases, with 14 bases spanning the gap. This CDR3 region has 13 residues. The CDR3 reads CASKIDNPGELFF. The CDR3 DNA is TGTGCCAGTAAGATCGACAATCCCGGGGAGCTGTTTTTT.

This clone was counted a single time. The genes are TRBV7-2 and TRBJ1-2; perhaps TRBD1 as D (5 bases). V lost 5 bases and J 7 bases, leaving 14 bases between the germline ends. Per the germline V gene, CDR1 is SGHTA and CDR2 is FQGNSA. This CDR3 has 13 residues. The CDR3 region is CASSQHTGVGYTF. CDR3 in DNA: TGTGCCAGCAGCCAACACACAGGTGTTGGCTACACCTTC. Full variable domain (rest looked up from reference TRBV7-2 and TRBJ1-2): GAGVSQSPSNKVTEKGKDVELRCDPISGHTALYWYRQSLGQGLEFLIYFQGNSAPDKSGLPSDRFSAERTGGSVSTLTIQRTQQEDSAVYLCASSQHTGVGYTFGSGTRLTVV.

The gene calls are TRBV6-2 or TRBV6-3 and TRBJ2-3, with 9 nucleotides matching TRBD2. In germline, CDR1 is MNHEY, CDR2 SVGEGT. CDR3 size: 12 residues. J lost 14 bases, V lost 6 bases, and 9 bases had no gene match. CDR3 sequence: CASSDSGRGVYF. Written as DNA, the CDR3 is TGTGCCAGCAGCGATAGCGGGAGAGGTGTGTATTTT.

CDR3 residues: CASSVPTGRTSGANVLTF. In nucleotides, the CDR3 is TGTGCCAGTAGTGTACCGACAGGAAGAACCTCTGGGGCCAACGTCCTGACTTTC. The V call is TRBV19, the J call TRBJ2-6, with a possible D match to TRBD1 (6 bases). The length of the CDR3 is 18 residues. Looked up from germline, CDR1 is LNHDA and CDR2 is SQIVND (reference sequence). V was cut by 5 bases and J by 0 bases, with 17 bases left in between.

For this clone: Different DNA sequences within this sample yield the same CDR3. This chain uses TRBV5-6 with TRBJ1-4, with D perhaps matching TRBD1 (5 bases). Germline lookup yields CDR1 SGHDT and CDR2 YYEEEE. The CDR3 consists of 14 residues. Trimming took 2 bases from V and 4 from J, leaving 9 bases between them. The CDR3 DNA is TGTGCCAGCAGCTTAAGACAGATTAATGAAAAACTGTTTTTT. Translating gives CASSLRQINEKLFF.

This chain links TRBV27 with TRBJ2-2; D possibly corresponds to TRBD1 (5 bases). CDR1 and CDR2 from the germline V gene are MNHEY and SMNVEV (reference sequence). Trimming took off 6 bases at V and 0 bases at J, with 14 bases between the two ends. This CDR3 is 16 amino acids long. The CDR3: CASRANRPSNTGELFF. The CDR3 coding sequence is TGTGCCAGCAGGGCCAACAGGCCATCGAACACCGGGGAGCTGTTTTTT.

The gene calls are TRBV28 and TRBJ2-3, with D perhaps matching TRBD1 (6 bases). The V and J ends lost 6 bases and 11 bases respectively, with 12 bases between them. This CDR3 is 11 amino acids long. The germline V gene encodes CDR1 MDHEN and CDR2 SYDVKM. CDR3 protein: CASSNRVMQYF. The CDR3 coding sequence is TGTGCCAGCAGCAACAGGGTGATGCAGTATTTT.

J is TRBJ1-5 and V is TRBV6-5; possibly TRBD1 for D (5 bases). V shed 2 bases and J shed 4 bases, with 12 bases lying between them. The length of the CDR3 is 15 residues. Per the germline V gene, CDR1 is MNHEY and CDR2 is SVGAGI. CDR3 sequence reads: CASSYDNRPNQPQHF. In DNA, the CDR3 is TGTGCCAGCAGTTACGATAACAGGCCAAATCAGCCCCAGCATTTT.

The gene calls are TRBV7-8 and TRBJ2-5; possibly TRBD2 for D (6 bases). The CDR3 consists of 14 residues. Germline V gives CDR1 SGHVS, CDR2 FQNEAQ. Trimming took off 5 bases at V and 3 bases at J, with 13 bases between the two ends. The CDR3: CASSDGTPKETQYF. CDR3 nucleotide sequence: TGTGCCAGCAGCGACGGGACTCCAAAAGAGACCCAGTACTTC. Full variable domain (missing parts from reference TRBV7-8 and TRBJ2-5): GAGVSQSPRYKVAKRGQDVALRCDPISGHVSLFWYQQALGQGPEFLTYFQNEAQLDKSGLPSDRFFAERPEGSVSTLKIQRTQQEDSAVYLCASSDGTPKETQYFGPGTRLLVL.

The gene calls are TRBV7-2 and TRBJ2-2; 10 bases fit TRBD2. J lost 5 bases, V lost 5 bases, and 8 bases had no gene match. The CDR3 consists of 16 residues. The germline CDR1 and CDR2 sequences are SGHTA and FQGNSA. CDR3 sequence (DNA): TGTGCCAGCAGCACTAGAGCGGGAGGGAAAACCGGGGAGCTGTTTTTT. Its protein is CASSTRAGGKTGELFF.

DNA of the CDR3: TGTGCCAGCCAAGATACGACGGGCAGGGCGCTAGCCAAAAACATTCAGTACTTC. This gives the protein CASQDTTGRALAKNIQYF. This sequence joins TRBV2 and TRBJ2-4, with D perhaps matching TRBD1 (5 bases). Germline CDR1 and CDR2: SNHLY and FYNNEI. The CDR3 is made up of 18 amino acids. Trimming removed 8 bases at V and 0 bases at J, with 23 bases between. Combining the CDR3 with reference TRBV2 and TRBJ2-4 gives the whole variable domain EPEVTQTPSHQVTQMGQEVILRCVPISNHLYFYWYRQILGQKVEFLVSFYNNEISEKSEIFDDQFSVERPDGSNFTLKIRSTKLEDSAMYFCASQDTTGRALAKNIQYFGAGTRLSVL.

The chain links TRBV4-1 to TRBJ2-1; 7 nucleotides agree with TRBD2. Per germline, CDR1 MGHRA and CDR2 YSYEKL. CDR3 length equals 15 residues. Trimming removed 8 bases from V and 1 base from J; junction bases left unmatched: 8. The CDR3 bases are TGCGCCAGCGGCATAGGGGAGGGGTCCTACAATGAGCAGTTCTTC. This codes for CASGIGEGSYNEQFF.

The rearrangement joins TRBV3-1 (or the pseudogene TRBV3-2) to TRBJ2-3; D possibly corresponds to TRBD1 (5 bases). Germline CDR1 reads LGHDT; CDR2 reads YNNKEL (reference sequence). The CDR3 runs 14 residues. Trimming pared 1 base from V and 6 bases from J, leaving 11 bases between. The CDR3 is CASSQVDTEDTQYF. CDR3 bases: TGTGCCAGCAGCCAAGTGGACACGGAGGATACGCAGTATTTT.

V is TRBV2 and J is TRBJ1-5; possibly TRBD1 for D (5 bases). Germline V lookup: CDR1 SNHLY, CDR2 FYNNEI. CDR3 length: 15 amino acids. Trimming took 7 bases from V and 0 from J, leaving 13 bases between them. The CDR3 sequence: CASNGGSNSNQPQHF. The CDR3 nucleotides are TGTGCCAGCAATGGGGGGTCAAATAGCAATCAGCCCCAGCATTTT. Full variable domain (remainder filled in from reference TRBV2 and TRBJ1-5): EPEVTQTPSHQVTQMGQEVILRCVPISNHLYFYWYRQILGQKVEFLVSFYNNEISEKSEIFDDQFSVERPDGSNFTLKIRSTKLEDSAMYFCASNGGSNSNQPQHFGDGTRLSIL.

The chain couples TRBV3-1 (or the pseudogene TRBV3-2) to TRBJ1-2; 10 positions agree with TRBD1. The V and J ends lost 4 bases and 5 bases, in that order; junction bases with no gene match: 4. The germline gives CDR1 LGHDT, CDR2 YNNKEL (reference sequence). The CDR3 is 14 residues long. CDR3 sequence: CASSLRQGAYGYTF. The DNA of the CDR3 is TGTGCCAGCAGCCTAAGACAGGGGGCATATGGCTACACCTTC.

This clone was observed a single time. A junction end diverges from the germline sequence, so it may reflect a read error. The V and J genes are TRBV19 and TRBJ1-2; TRBD1 might be the D (6 bases). The CDR3 spans 12 residues. CDR1 LNHDA and CDR2 SQIVND come from the germline V gene (reference sequence). Here the CDR3 DNA reads TGTGCCAGTAGTATCGGACAGACTTGGCCATTCTTC. The encoded protein is CASSIGQTWPFF. Complete variable domain (other parts from reference TRBV19 and TRBJ1-2): DGGITQSPKYLFRKEGQNVTLSCEQNLNHDAMYWYRQDPGQGLRLIYYSQIVNDFQKGDIAEGYSVSREKKESFPLTVTSAQKNPTAFYLCASSIGQTWPFFGSGTRLTVV.

V is TRBV2 and J is TRBJ2-6, with TRBD1 as a possible D gene (5 bases). CDR1 SNHLY and CDR2 FYNNEI come from the germline V gene. The CDR3 contains 16 residues. Trimming cost V 5 bases and J 0 bases, with 11 bases left between them. The CDR3 here is CASSKGHLSGANVLTF. The CDR3 DNA is TGTGCCAGCAGTAAAGGACACCTCTCTGGGGCCAACGTCCTGACTTTC.

The table lists this clone with a few counts. The chain employs TRBV10-2 and TRBJ2-7; 12 bases map to TRBD2. The CDR3 sequence is 14 residues long. Trimming took 8 bases from V and 3 from J; bases not matched to a gene: 5. CDR1 is WSHSY and CDR2 is SAAADI in the germline V gene. The CDR3 DNA follows: TGCGCCAGCTCACTAGCGGGAGGCCTCTACGAGCAGTACTTC. Residues: CASSLAGGLYEQYF.

V and J are TRBV5-6 and TRBJ1-1; D not resolved. This CDR3 spans 12 amino acids. The V end was cut by 1 base, the J end by 3 bases, with 4 bases between. Germline V gene lookup returns CDR1 SGHDT and CDR2 YYEEEE. The CDR3 nucleotides read TGTGCCAGCAGCTTGTCGGACACTGAAGCTTTCTTT. Encoded protein: CASSLSDTEAFF.

V is TRBV14 and J is TRBJ1-1, with D uncertain. The CDR3 sequence is 13 residues long. Trimming took off 5 bases at V and 5 bases at J, with 12 bases between the two ends. Per the germline V gene, CDR1 is SGHDN and CDR2 is FVKESK. The CDR3 is CASSEQTRTEAFF. DNA for the CDR3: TGTGCCAGCAGCGAACAGACTAGGACTGAAGCTTTCTTT. Complete variable domain (other parts from reference TRBV14 and TRBJ1-1): EAGVTQFPSHSVIEKGQTVTLRCDPISGHDNLYWYRRVMGKEIKFLLHFVKESKQDESGMPNNRFLAERTGGTYSTLKVQPAELEDSGVYFCASSEQTRTEAFFGQGTRLTVV.

The chain links TRBV7-2 to TRBJ2-7; 8 bases fit TRBD1. CDR1 and CDR2 from the germline V gene are SGHTA and FQGNSA. CDR3 length: 14 residues. J was trimmed by 4 bases and V by 3 bases; bases with no gene match: 5. In DNA, the CDR3 is TGTGCCAGCAGCTTCGGACAGGGTGGTTACGAGCAGTACTTC. Its protein product is CASSFGQGGYEQYF.

The CDR3: CASSRSDRYNEQFF. The CDR3 DNA is TGTGCCAGCAGCCGCAGCGACAGGTACAATGAGCAGTTCTTC. This chain joins TRBV3-1 (or the pseudogene TRBV3-2) and TRBJ2-1; possible D gene TRBD1, 6 bases. Germline-derived CDR1 and CDR2 are LGHDT and YNNKEL (reference sequence). The CDR3 extends over 14 amino acids. The V and J ends lost 4 bases and 4 bases respectively, with 11 bases between them.